Below are 10 T cell receptor beta chains sequenced from a single sample in a study of PD-1 blockade in classical Hodgkin lymphoma. The assay was immunoSEQ multiplex PCR, and TCRdb's table has in-frame clones only and misses some. This sample yields more than 15,000 clones, of which roughly 90% are seen a single time; 3% to 5% belongs to the top ten. The time point was: newly diagnosed, previously untreated cHL patient sample. Material for sequencing was peripheral blood mononuclear cells (PBMCs). All receptors derive from a human donor with classical Hodgkin lymphoma.

The chain joins TRBV18 to TRBJ1-1; no clear D gene. V lost 2 bases to trimming and J lost 6 bases, with 10 bases between them. The CDR3 is made up of 13 amino acids. CDR1 is KGHSH and CDR2 is LQKENI in the germline V gene. The DNA of the CDR3 is TGTGCCAGCTCACCATCCGGAGTTCCTGAAGCTTTCTTT. It encodes CASSPSGVPEAFF. Combining the CDR3 with reference TRBV18 and TRBJ1-1 gives the whole variable domain NAGVMQNPRHLVRRRGQEARLRCSPMKGHSHVYWYRQLPEEGLKFMVYLQKENIIDESGMPKERFSAEFPKEGPSILRIQQVVRGDSAAYFCASSPSGVPEAFFGQGTRLTVV.

This clone was found a few times. V and J are TRBV15 and TRBJ1-5; D gene uncertain. Germline V CDR1 and CDR2: LNHNV, YYDKDF (reference sequence). The CDR3 is 15 amino acids. The germline V and J ends were trimmed by 3 bases and 7 bases, with 16 bases remaining between them. The CDR3 here is CATSRPRATAQPQHF. In nucleotides, the CDR3 is TGTGCCACCAGCAGGCCCCGGGCCACAGCCCAGCCCCAGCATTTT.

The CDR3 DNA follows: TGTGCCAGCCGCAGGGGCACTGAAGCTTTCTTT. Translating it yields CASRRGTEAFF. V is TRBV2 and J is TRBJ1-1; perhaps TRBD1 as D (6 bases). Trimming took off 8 bases at V and 4 bases at J, with 8 bases between the two ends. The CDR3 runs to 11 residues. Germline V gives CDR1 SNHLY, CDR2 FYNNEI.

The chain recombines TRBV30 with TRBJ1-4; TRBD1 aligns across 7 bases. Germline assignment: CDR1 GTSNPN and CDR2 SVGIG (reference sequence). This CDR3 is built from 14 residues. The junction had 5 bases not matched to a gene; V was cut back by 2 bases and J by 5 bases. The CDR3 sequence: CAWSTTGRNEKLFF. Written as DNA, the CDR3 is TGTGCCTGGAGTACGACAGGGAGGAATGAAAAACTGTTTTTT.

The V and J genes are TRBV28 and TRBJ1-5, with 7 positions matching TRBD1. Germline trimming cut 3 bases from V and 6 bases from J; bases unmatched to any gene: 11. Germline V gene lookup returns CDR1 MDHEN and CDR2 SYDVKM. This CDR3 has 16 amino acids. The DNA for the CDR3 is TGTGCCAGCAGTTTCGACGTAGGGGGCATGGGTCAGCCCCAGCATTTT. It encodes CASSFDVGGMGQPQHF.

The chain combines TRBV19 with TRBJ1-5, with D unresolved. Deletions cut 6 bases from V and 0 bases from J, with 12 bases between. Germline CDR1 and CDR2: LNHDA and SQIVND (reference sequence). The CDR3 extends over 15 amino acids. Here the CDR3 DNA reads TGTGCCAGTAGGCGGAACGTTCTTAGCAATCAGCCCCAGCATTTT. Its translation: CASRRNVLSNQPQHF.

The chain uses TRBV14 and TRBJ1-2; D might be TRBD1 (5 bases). CDR1 SGHDN and CDR2 FVKESK come from the germline V gene. Trimming removed 4 bases from V and 0 bases from J, with 15 bases in between. The CDR3 has 16 amino acids. CDR3 sequence reads: CASSPRGRQTNYGYTF. The CDR3 DNA reads TGTGCCAGCAGCCCCCGAGGACGACAGACTAACTATGGCTACACCTTC.

The rearrangement uses TRBV20-1 and TRBJ2-1; 8 bases align to TRBD2. This CDR3 is built from 11 residues. The germline gives CDR1 DFQATT, CDR2 SNEGSKA (reference sequence). Trimming removed 7 bases from V and 8 bases from J; junction bases left unmatched: 4. In DNA form, the CDR3 reads TGCAGTGTTCAACTAGCGGATGAGCAGTTCTTC. Its protein product is CSVQLADEQFF.

The V call is TRBV4-1, the J call TRBJ1-5; D is uncertain. Trimming cost V 0 bases and J 6 bases, with 12 bases left between them. The CDR3 is made up of 15 amino acids. Per the germline V gene, CDR1 is MGHRA and CDR2 is YSYEKL. For the CDR3, the DNA is TGCGCCAGCAGCCAAGAATCCGTCTCTAGTCAGCCCCAGCATTTT. Its protein is CASSQESVSSQPQHF.

In its sample, this clone was seen a few times. V is TRBV11-2 and J is TRBJ1-1, with a weak D call TRBD1 (5 bases). V was clipped by 5 bases and J by 4 bases, with 17 bases between them. Germline V lookup: CDR1 SGHAT, CDR2 FQNNGV. The length of the CDR3 is 15 residues. In DNA form, the CDR3 reads TGTGCCAGCAGCGAGGATTTGGGGGGGTCCACTGAAGCTTTCTTT. Its protein is CASSEDLGGSTEAFF.